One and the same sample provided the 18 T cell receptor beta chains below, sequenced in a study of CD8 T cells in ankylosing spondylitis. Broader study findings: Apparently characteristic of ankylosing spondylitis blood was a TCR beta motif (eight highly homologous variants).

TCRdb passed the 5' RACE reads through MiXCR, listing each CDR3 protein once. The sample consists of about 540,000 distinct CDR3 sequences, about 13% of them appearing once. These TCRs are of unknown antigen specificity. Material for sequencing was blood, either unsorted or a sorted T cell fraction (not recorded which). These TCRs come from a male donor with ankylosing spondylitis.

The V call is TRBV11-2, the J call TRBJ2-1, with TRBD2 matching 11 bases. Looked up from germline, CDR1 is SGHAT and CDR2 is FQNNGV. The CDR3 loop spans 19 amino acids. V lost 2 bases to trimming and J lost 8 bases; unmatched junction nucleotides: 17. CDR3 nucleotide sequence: TGTGCCAGCAGCTTACCCGGGTGGGGTAGCGGGAGGGATCTCGATGAGCAGTTCTTC. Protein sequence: CASSLPGWGSGRDLDEQFF.

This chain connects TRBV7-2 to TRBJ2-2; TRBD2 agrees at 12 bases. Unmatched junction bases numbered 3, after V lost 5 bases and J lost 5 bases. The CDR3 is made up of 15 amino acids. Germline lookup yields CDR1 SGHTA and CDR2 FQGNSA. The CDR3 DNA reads TGTGCCAGCAGCATCGGACTAGCGGGAACCGGGGAGCTGTTTTTT. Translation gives CASSIGLAGTGELFF.

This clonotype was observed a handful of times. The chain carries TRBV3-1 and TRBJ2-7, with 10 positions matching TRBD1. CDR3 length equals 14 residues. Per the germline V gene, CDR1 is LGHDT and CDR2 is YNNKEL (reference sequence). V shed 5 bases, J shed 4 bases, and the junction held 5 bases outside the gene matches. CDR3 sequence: CASSFRDRGYEQYV. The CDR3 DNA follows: TGTGCCAGCAGCTTCCGGGACAGGGGATACGAGCAGTACGTC.

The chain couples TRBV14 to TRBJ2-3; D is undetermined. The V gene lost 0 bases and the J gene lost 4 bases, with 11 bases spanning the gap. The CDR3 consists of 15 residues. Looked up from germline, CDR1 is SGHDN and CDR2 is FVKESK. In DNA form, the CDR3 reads TGTGCCAGCAGCCAAGAAGGGTACCGAGCAGATACGCAGTATTTT. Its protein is CASSQEGYRADTQYF. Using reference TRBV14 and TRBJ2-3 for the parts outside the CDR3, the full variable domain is EAGVTQFPSHSVIEKGQTVTLRCDPISGHDNLYWYRRVMGKEIKFLLHFVKESKQDESGMPNNRFLAERTGGTYSTLKVQPAELEDSGVYFCASSQEGYRADTQYFGPGTRLTVL.

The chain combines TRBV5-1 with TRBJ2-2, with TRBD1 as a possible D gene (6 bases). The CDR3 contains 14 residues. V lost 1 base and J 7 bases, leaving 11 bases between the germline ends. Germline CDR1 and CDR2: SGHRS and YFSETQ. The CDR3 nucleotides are TGCGCCAGCAGCTTGCGGACAGCGGACGGGGAGCTGTTTTTT. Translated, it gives CASSLRTADGELFF. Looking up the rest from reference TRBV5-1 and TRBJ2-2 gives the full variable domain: KAGVTQTPRYLIKTRGQQVTLSCSPISGHRSVSWYQQTPGQGLQFLFEYFSETQRNKGNFPGRFSGRQFSNSRSEMNVSTLELGDSALYLCASSLRTADGELFFGEGSRLTVL.

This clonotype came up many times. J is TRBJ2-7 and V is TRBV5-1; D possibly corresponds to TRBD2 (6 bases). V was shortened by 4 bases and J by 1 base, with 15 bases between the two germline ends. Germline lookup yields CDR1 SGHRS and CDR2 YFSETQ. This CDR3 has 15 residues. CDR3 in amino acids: CASSVGGAGSYEQYF. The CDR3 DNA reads TGCGCCAGCAGCGTGGGCGGGGCGGGATCCTACGAGCAGTACTTC.

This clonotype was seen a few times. CDR3 nucleotides: TGTGCCAGCAGCCAAGTCGGCGGGAGAGGTGCCAATGAGCAGTTCTTC. Protein product: CASSQVGGRGANEQFF. The chain joins TRBV3-1 to TRBJ2-1, with 7 bases identical to TRBD2. After removal of 1 base from V and 6 bases from J, the junction contained 9 bases not matched to a gene. The CDR3 spans 16 residues. The germline CDR1 and CDR2 sequences are LGHDT and YNNKEL (reference sequence).

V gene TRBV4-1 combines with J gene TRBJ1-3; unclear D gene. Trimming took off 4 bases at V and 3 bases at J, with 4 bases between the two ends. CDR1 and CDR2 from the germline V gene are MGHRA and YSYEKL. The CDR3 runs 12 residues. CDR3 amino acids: CASSPVGNTIYF. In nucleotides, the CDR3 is TGCGCCAGCAGCCCCGTTGGAAACACCATATATTTT.

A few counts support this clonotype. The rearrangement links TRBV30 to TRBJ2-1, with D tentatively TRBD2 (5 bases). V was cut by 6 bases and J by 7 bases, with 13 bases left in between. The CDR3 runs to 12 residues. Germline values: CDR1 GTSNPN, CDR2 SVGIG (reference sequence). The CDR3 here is CACVPGKNEQFF. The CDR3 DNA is TGTGCCTGTGTCCCGGGGAAGAATGAGCAGTTCTTC.

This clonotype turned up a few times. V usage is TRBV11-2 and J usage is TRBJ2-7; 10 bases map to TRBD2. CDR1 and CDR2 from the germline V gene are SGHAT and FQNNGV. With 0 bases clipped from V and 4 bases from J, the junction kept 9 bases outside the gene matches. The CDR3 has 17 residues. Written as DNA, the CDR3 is TGTGCCAGCAGCTTAGATAACAACCTAGCGGGAGCGTACGAGCAGTACGTC. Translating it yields CASSLDNNLAGAYEQYV.

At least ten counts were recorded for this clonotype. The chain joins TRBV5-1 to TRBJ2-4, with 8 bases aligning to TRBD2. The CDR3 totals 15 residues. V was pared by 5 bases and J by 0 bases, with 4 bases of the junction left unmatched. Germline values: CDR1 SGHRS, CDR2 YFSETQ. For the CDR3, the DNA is TGCGCCAGCAGTCCGGGAGGGTCAGCCAAAAACATTCAGTACTTC. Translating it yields CASSPGGSAKNIQYF.

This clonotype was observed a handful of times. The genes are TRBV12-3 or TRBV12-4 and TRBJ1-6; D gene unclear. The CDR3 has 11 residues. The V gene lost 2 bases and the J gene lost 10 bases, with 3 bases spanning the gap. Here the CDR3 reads CASSLRSPLHF. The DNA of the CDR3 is TGTGCCAGCAGTTTAAGGTCACCCCTCCACTTT.

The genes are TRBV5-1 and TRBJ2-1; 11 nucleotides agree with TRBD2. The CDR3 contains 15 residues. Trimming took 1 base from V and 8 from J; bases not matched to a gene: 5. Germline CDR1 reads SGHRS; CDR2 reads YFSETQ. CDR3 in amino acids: CASSLTSGSIYEQFF. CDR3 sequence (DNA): TGCGCCAGCAGCTTGACTAGCGGGAGTATATATGAGCAGTTCTTC.

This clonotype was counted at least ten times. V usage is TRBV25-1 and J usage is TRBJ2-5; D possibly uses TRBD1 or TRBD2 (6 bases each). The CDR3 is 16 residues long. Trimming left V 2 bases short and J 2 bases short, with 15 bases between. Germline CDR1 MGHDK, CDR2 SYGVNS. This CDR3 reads CASSERGASRQETQYF. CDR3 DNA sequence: TGTGCCAGCAGTGAAAGGGGGGCCAGTCGGCAAGAGACCCAGTACTTC.

The CDR3 spells CASSSPGAGYTF. CDR3 nucleotide sequence: TGTGCCAGCAGCTCGCCGGGCGCTGGCTACACCTTC. The gene calls are TRBV3-1 and TRBJ1-2; D gene ambiguous. This CDR3 has 12 residues. Germline lookup yields CDR1 LGHDT and CDR2 YNNKEL (reference sequence). The V end was cut by 5 bases, the J end by 7 bases, with 11 bases between. The full variable domain, in which reference TRBV3-1 and TRBJ1-2 provide the parts outside the CDR3, is DTAVSQTPKYLVTQMGNDKSIKCEQNLGHDTMYWYKQDSKKFLKIMFSYNNKELIINETVPNRFSPKSPDKAHLNLHINSLELGDSAVYFCASSSPGAGYTFGSGTRLTVV.

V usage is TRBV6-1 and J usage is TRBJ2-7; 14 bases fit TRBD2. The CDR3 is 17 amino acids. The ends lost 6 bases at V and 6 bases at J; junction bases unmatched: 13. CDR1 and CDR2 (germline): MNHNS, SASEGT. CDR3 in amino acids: CASRDPGLAGVALEQYV. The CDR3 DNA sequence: TGTGCCAGCAGGGATCCGGGACTAGCGGGAGTAGCACTCGAGCAGTACGTC.

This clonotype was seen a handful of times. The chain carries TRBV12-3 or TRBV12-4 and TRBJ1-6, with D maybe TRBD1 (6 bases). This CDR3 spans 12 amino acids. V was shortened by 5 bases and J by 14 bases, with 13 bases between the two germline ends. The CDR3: CASSAYTGSLHF. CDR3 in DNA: TGTGCCAGCAGTGCCTACACAGGGTCCCTCCACTTT.

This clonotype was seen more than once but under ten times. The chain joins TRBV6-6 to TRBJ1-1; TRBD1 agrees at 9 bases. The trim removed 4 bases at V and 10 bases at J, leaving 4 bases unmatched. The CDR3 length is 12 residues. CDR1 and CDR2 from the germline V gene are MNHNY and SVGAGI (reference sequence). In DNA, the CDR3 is TGTGCCAGCAGTTCGGGACAGGGAGGAGCTTTCTTT. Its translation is CASSSGQGGAFF.